This TCR beta chain was sequenced during a study of shared clonotypes between healthy human individuals. Findings and caveats of the study: Estimated richness was generally greater in naive than memory subsets.

This clone was seen just once. The antigen is not known. Germline-derived CDR1 and CDR2 are WSHSY and SAAADI. V lost 7 bases and J lost 4, with 23 bases in between. This CDR3 region has 17 residues. Execution of the assay was at deep level. Several immunoSEQ plates held equal portions of the genomic DNA taken from each subset. Per the study methods: ImmunoSEQ sequences covered only the junction and lacked quality scores; filtering therefore differed. Here immunoSEQ multiplex PCR was the method, and the copy in TCRdb shows in-frame clones only, minus some. V and J calls and clone size are copied from that table; D and trimming were computed from the DNA. Counted here are approximately 1,500,000 clones, roughly 96% occurring once; the ten biggest clones make up more than 0.9%.

The sequenced sample consisted of naive CD4+ T cells sorted from blood. Stated subset: CD45RA+ positively selected. V gene TRBV10-2 combines with J gene TRBJ2-1, with D possibly being TRBD2 (6 bases). The receptor comes from a man younger than 45 in good health. This CDR3 is CASNLGLASIKYNEQFF. The CDR3, as DNA: TGCGCCAGCAACCTCGGGCTAGCGTCGATTAAGTACAATGAGCAGTTCTTC.